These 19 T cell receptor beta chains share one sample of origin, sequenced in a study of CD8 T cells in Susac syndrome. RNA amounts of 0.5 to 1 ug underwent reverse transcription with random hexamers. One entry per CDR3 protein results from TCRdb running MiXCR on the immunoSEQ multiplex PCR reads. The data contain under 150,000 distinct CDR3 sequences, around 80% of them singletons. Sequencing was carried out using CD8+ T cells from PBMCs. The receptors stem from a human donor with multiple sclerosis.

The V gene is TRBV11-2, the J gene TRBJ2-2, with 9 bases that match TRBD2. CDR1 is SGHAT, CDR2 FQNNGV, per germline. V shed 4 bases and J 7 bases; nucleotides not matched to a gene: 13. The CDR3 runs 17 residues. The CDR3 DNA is TGTGCCAGCAGCTCCTGGTCTAGCGGGGCGGAGGGCGGGGAGCTGTTTTTT. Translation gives CASSSWSSGAEGGELFF. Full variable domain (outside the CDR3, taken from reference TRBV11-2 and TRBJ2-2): EAGVAQSPRYKIIEKRQSVAFWCNPISGHATLYWYQQILGQGPKLLIQFQNNGVVDDSQLPKDRFSAERLKGVDSTLKIQPAKLEDSAVYLCASSSWSSGAEGGELFFGEGSRLTVL.

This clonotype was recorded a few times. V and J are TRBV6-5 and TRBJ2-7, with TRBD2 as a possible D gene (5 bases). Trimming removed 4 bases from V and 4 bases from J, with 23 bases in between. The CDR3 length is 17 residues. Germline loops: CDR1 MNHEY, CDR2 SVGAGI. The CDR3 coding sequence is TGTGCCAGCAGTTTGTTCCTCCTCGGAGAGCGGCCATACGAGCAGTACGTC. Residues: CASSLFLLGERPYEQYV.

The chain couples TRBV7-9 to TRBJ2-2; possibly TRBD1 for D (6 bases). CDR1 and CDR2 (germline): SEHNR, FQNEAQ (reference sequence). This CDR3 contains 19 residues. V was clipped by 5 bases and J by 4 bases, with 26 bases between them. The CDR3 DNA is TGTGCCAGCAGCCGGAAAACACGAACAGGGTTTTTTCTCACCGGGGAGCTGTTTTTT. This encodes CASSRKTRTGFFLTGELFF.

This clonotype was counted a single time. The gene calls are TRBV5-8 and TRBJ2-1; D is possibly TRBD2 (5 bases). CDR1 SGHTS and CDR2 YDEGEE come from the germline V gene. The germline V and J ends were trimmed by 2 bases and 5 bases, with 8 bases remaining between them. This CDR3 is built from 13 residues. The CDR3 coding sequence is TGTGCCAGCAGCTTTGGAGCGGACAATGAGCAGTTCTTC. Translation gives CASSFGADNEQFF.

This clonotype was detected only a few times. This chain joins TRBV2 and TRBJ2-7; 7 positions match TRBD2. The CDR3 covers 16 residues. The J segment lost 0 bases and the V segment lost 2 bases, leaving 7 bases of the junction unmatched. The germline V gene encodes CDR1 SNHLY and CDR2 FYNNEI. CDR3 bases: TGTGCCAGCAGTGAATGGGAGGGAGAAAGCTCCTACGAGCAGTACTTC. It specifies CASSEWEGESSYEQYF.

The CDR3 sequence is CASSHGTDGGELFF. CDR3 nucleotide sequence: TGTGCCAGCAGCCACGGGACCGACGGCGGGGAGCTGTTTTTT. The chain recombines TRBV4-2 with TRBJ2-2; D tentatively reads TRBD1 or TRBD2 (5 bases each). Germline V CDR1 and CDR2: LGHNA, YNFKEQ. V lost 3 bases and J 7 bases, leaving 12 bases between the germline ends. CDR3 length equals 14 residues.

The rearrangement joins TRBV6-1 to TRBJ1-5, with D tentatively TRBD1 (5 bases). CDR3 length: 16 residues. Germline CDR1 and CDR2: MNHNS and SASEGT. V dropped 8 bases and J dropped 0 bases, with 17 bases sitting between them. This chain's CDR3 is CASSAQAPYSNQPQHF. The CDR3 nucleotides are TGTGCCAGCTCCGCACAGGCCCCCTATAGCAATCAGCCCCAGCATTTT.

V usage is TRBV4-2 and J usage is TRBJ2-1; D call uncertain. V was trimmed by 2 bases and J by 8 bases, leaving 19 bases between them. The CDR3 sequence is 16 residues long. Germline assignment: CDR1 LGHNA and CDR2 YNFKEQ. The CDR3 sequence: CASSQYPAPRSDEQFF. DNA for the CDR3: TGTGCCAGCAGCCAATATCCAGCGCCCCGAAGCGATGAGCAGTTCTTC.

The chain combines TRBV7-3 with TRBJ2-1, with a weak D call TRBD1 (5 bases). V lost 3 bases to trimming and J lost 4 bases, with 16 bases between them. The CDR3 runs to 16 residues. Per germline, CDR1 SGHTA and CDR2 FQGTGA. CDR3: CASSFEPRGIYNEQFF. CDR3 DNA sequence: TGTGCCAGCAGCTTCGAGCCTAGGGGAATATACAATGAGCAGTTCTTC.

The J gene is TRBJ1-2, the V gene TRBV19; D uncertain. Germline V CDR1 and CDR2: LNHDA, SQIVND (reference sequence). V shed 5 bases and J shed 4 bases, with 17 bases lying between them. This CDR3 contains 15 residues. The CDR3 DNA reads TGTGCCAGTAGTCTCCGGGATCCCTCCGTCTATGGCTACACCTTC. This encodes CASSLRDPSVYGYTF.

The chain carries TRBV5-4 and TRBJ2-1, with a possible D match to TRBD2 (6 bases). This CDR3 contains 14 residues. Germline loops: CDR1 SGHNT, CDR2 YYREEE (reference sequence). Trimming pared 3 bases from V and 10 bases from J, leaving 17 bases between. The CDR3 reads CASSYKAGPGEQFF. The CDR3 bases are TGTGCCAGCAGCTACAAAGCGGGCCCTGGAGAGCAGTTCTTC.

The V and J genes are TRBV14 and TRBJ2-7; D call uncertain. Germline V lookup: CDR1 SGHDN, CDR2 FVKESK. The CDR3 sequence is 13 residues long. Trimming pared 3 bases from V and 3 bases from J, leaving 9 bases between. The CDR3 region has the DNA TGTGCCAGCAGCCACCGGCGGTACTACGAGCAGTACTTC. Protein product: CASSHRRYYEQYF. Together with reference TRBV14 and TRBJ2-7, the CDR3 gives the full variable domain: EAGVTQFPSHSVIEKGQTVTLRCDPISGHDNLYWYRRVMGKEIKFLLHFVKESKQDESGMPNNRFLAERTGGTYSTLKVQPAELEDSGVYFCASSHRRYYEQYFGPGTRLTVT.

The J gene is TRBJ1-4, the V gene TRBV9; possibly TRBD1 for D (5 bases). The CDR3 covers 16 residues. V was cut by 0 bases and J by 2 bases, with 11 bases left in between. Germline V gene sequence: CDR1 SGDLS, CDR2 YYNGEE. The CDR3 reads CASSVEGEGTNEKLFF. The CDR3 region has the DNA TGTGCCAGCAGCGTAGAGGGAGAGGGGACTAATGAAAAACTGTTTTTT.

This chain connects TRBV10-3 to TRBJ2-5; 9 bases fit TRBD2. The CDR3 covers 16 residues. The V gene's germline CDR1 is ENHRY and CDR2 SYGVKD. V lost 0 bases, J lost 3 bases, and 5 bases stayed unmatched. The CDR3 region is CAISESGAGGKETQYF. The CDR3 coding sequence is TGTGCCATCAGTGAGTCGGGAGCGGGGGGTAAAGAGACCCAGTACTTC.

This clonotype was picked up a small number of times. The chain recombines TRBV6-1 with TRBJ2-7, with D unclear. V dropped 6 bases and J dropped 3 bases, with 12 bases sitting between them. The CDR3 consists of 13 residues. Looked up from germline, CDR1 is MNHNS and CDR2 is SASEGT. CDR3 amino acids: CASSPVGFYEQYV. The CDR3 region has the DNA TGTGCCAGCAGCCCCGTTGGCTTCTACGAGCAGTACGTC.

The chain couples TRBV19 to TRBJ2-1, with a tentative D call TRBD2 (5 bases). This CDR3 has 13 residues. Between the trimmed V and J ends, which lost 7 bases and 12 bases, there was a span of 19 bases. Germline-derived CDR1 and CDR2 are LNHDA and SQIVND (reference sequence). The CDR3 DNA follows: TGTGCCAGTAATTTATCGGGATCAATGAGGCAGTTCTTC. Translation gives CASNLSGSMRQFF.

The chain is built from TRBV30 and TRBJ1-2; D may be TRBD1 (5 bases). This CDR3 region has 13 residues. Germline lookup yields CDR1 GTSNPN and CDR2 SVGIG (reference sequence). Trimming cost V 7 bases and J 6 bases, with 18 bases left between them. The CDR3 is CASGTALWDGYTF. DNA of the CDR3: TGTGCCTCCGGGACCGCCCTCTGGGATGGCTACACCTTC.

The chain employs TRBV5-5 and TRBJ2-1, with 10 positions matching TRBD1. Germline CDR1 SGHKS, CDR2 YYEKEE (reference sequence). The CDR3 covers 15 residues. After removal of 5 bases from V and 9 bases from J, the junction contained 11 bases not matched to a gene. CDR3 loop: CASRTVPGQGSEQFF. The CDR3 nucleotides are TGTGCCAGCAGAACCGTACCGGGACAGGGGAGTGAGCAGTTCTTC.

The CDR3 here is CATSSRVDSGNTIYF. CDR3 DNA sequence: TGTGCCACCAGCAGCAGGGTAGATTCTGGAAACACCATATATTTT. This sequence joins TRBV15 and TRBJ1-3; D is perhaps TRBD1 (5 bases). This CDR3 spans 15 amino acids. CDR1 and CDR2 (germline): LNHNV, YYDKDF (reference sequence). V dropped 3 bases and J dropped 1 base, with 10 bases sitting between them.